Each of the 10 T cell receptor beta chains below was sequenced from the same sample in a study of T cell responses to AZD1222 COVID-19 vaccine. Libraries were prepared by immunoSEQ multiplex PCR; TCRdb keeps only in-frame clonotypes and omits some of them. The sample has 90,000 to 120,000 clones, 89% seen once. The source was peripheral blood, collected on day 0 of AZD1222 vaccination. These receptors came from an adult in good health.

The chain joins TRBV5-1 to TRBJ2-2; D is uncertain. The germline gives CDR1 SGHRS, CDR2 YFSETQ. The CDR3 extends over 16 amino acids. V lost 0 bases to trimming and J lost 4 bases, with 13 bases between them. CDR3 nucleotide sequence: TGCGCCAGCAGCTTGGCCGTGGGCTCGGGCACCGGGGAGCTGTTTTTT. The encoded protein is CASSLAVGSGTGELFF.

V and J are TRBV5-8 and TRBJ2-1; TRBD2 aligns across 8 bases. The CDR3 sequence is 19 residues long. CDR1 SGHTS and CDR2 YDEGEE come from the germline V gene. The trim removed 4 bases at V and 7 bases at J, leaving 22 bases unmatched. CDR3 loop: CASSPIIGTSGGLRNEQFF. In nucleotides, the CDR3 is TGTGCCAGCAGCCCGATTATCGGGACTAGTGGGGGCCTAAGAAATGAGCAGTTCTTC.

This clone showed up just once. The chain recombines TRBV2 with TRBJ1-4; 7 bases are shared with TRBD1. The CDR3 is 16 residues long. V lost 7 bases to trimming and J lost 0 bases; unmatched junction nucleotides: 8. Germline CDR1 SNHLY, CDR2 FYNNEI. The CDR3 DNA sequence: TGTGCCAGCACACGGGACAGCTCTGCAACTAATGAAAAACTGTTTTTT. Translating gives CASTRDSSATNEKLFF.

This rearrangement joins TRBV27 to TRBJ2-7; D unresolved. The ends were cut back, 2 bases at V and 7 bases at J, with 9 bases in the middle. The CDR3 is made up of 12 amino acids. Germline V gene lookup returns CDR1 MNHEY and CDR2 SMNVEV (reference sequence). The CDR3 nucleotides read TGTGCCAGCAGTTTACGACCCGGTGAGCAGTACTTC. Protein: CASSLRPGEQYF.

This CDR3 is CASSTPYYNEQFF. For the CDR3, the DNA is TGTGCCAGCTCAACCCCATACTACAATGAGCAGTTCTTC. The V and J genes are TRBV18 and TRBJ2-1; D is unclear. The V and J ends lost 5 bases and 3 bases respectively, with 8 bases between them. The CDR3 sequence is 13 residues long. The V gene's germline CDR1 is KGHSH and CDR2 LQKENI.

V usage is TRBV30 and J usage is TRBJ1-6; D remains unclear. The CDR3 runs 15 residues. CDR1 and CDR2 (germline): GTSNPN, SVGIG (reference sequence). Trimming cost V 2 bases and J 3 bases, with 11 bases left between them. CDR3 amino acids: CAWSPRRIYNSPLHF. For the CDR3, the DNA is TGTGCCTGGAGTCCGAGACGGATCTATAATTCACCCCTCCACTTT.

The chain combines TRBV11-3 with TRBJ2-3; D call uncertain. The CDR3 totals 12 residues. V was trimmed by 5 bases and J by 3 bases, leaving 6 bases between them. CDR1 and CDR2 (germline): SGHNT, YENEEA. CDR3 loop: CASSGRTDTQYF. The CDR3 DNA reads TGTGCCAGCAGCGGCAGAACAGATACGCAGTATTTT.

The chain carries TRBV5-1 and TRBJ2-7, with 7 bases fitting TRBD1. This CDR3 comprises 14 residues. Germline V gene data show CDR1 as SGHRS and CDR2 as YFSETQ. The V and J ends lost 0 bases and 6 bases, in that order; junction bases with no gene match: 6. The CDR3 sequence: CASSLEQGMGEQYF. For the CDR3, the DNA is TGCGCCAGCAGCTTGGAACAGGGGATGGGCGAGCAGTACTTC.

This chain connects TRBV10-3 to TRBJ1-6, with 10 nucleotides matching TRBD1. The germline V gene encodes CDR1 ENHRY and CDR2 SYGVKD. Trimming cost V 4 bases and J 10 bases; bases outside gene matches: 10. This CDR3 contains 16 residues. CDR3 sequence (DNA): TGTGCCATCAGTGCCGGGACAGGGGTTCTAAGCTCACCCCTCCACTTT. Its translation is CAISAGTGVLSSPLHF.

The V and J genes are TRBV30 and TRBJ1-1; no firm D call. Germline V lookup: CDR1 GTSNPN, CDR2 SVGIG (reference sequence). V was clipped by 1 base and J by 3 bases, with 9 bases between them. This CDR3 has 13 residues. The CDR3 region is CAWSAGGDTEAFF. The CDR3 region has the DNA TGTGCCTGGAGTGCCGGAGGAGACACTGAAGCTTTCTTT.